This TCR beta chain was retrieved from a study of blood T cell repertoires in COVID-19. Overall study: The United States, Italy and Spain supplied acute and convalescent COVID-19 samples. PBMCs, B-cell-depleted T cells, or T cells provided the cDNA or gDNA that made up the material.

Categorization into cohorts depended on clinical history that participants reported. The V gene's germline CDR1 is SGHRS and CDR2 YFSETQ. V lost 0 bases, J lost 6 bases, and 2 bases stayed unmatched. CDR3 length equals 15 residues. This clone has more than one count but fewer than ten. Data came from immunoSEQ multiplex PCR; TCRdb stores just in-frame clones and leaves some out. The sample carries tens of thousands of clones, about 82% recorded once. The sequenced sample was PBMCs or T cells enriched from blood (not recorded which). The receptor was derived from a woman in her forties with acute COVID-19. The chain has TRBV5-1 and TRBJ1-6; 8 nucleotides align to TRBD1. CDR3 nucleotides: TGCGCCAGCAGCTTGGACAGGGGGTCTAATTCACCCCTCCACTTT. It yields the protein CASSLDRGSNSPLHF.